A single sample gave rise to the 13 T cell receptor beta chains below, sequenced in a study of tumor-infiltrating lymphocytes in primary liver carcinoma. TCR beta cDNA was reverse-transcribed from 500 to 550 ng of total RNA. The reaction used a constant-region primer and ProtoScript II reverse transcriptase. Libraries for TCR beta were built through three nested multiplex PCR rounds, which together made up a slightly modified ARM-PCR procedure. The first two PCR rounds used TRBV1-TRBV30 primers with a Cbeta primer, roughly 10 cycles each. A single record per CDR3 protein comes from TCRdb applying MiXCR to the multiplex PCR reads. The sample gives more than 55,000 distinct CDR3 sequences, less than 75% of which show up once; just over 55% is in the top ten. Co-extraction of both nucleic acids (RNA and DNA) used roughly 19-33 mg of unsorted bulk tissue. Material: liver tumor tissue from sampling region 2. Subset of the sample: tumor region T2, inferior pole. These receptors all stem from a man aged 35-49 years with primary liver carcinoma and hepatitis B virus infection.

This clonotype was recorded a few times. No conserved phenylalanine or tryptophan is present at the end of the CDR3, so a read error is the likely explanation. The CDR3 region is CAWRTQGGVYGYTS. CDR3 in DNA: TGTGCCTGGAGAACACAGGGAGGTGTATATGGCTACACCTCC. The chain uses TRBV30 and TRBJ1-2; TRBD1 might be the D (6 bases). This CDR3 comprises 14 residues. Trimming took off 3 bases at V and 5 bases at J, with 16 bases between the two ends. Germline CDR1 GTSNPN, CDR2 SVGIG (reference sequence).

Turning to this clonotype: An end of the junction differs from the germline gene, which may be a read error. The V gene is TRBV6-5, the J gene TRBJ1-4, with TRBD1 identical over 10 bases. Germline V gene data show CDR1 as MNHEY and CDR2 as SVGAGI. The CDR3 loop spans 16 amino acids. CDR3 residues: CDSSYEGTGVNEKLFF. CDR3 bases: TGTGACAGCAGTTACGAGGGGACAGGGGTCAATGAAAAACTGTTTTTT.

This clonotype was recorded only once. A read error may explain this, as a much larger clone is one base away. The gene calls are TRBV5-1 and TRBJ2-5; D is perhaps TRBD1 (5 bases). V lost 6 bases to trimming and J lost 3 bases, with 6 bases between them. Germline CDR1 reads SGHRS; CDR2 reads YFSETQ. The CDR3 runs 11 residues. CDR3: CASIQEETQYF. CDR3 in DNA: TGCGCCAGCATACAGGAAGAGACCCAGTACTTC.

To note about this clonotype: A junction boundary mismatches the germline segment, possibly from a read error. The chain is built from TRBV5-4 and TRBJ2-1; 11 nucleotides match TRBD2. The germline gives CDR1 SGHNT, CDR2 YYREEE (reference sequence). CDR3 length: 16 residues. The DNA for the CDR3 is TGTACCAGCAGCTCGGAACTAGCGGGAGTCTATAATGAGCAGTTCTTC. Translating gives CTSSSELAGVYNEQFF.

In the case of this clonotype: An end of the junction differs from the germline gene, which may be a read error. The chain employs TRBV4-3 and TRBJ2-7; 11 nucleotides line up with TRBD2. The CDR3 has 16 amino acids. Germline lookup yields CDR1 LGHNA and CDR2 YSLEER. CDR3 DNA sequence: TGCGCCAGCCGCCAGGGGACTAGCGGAGCCTCCTACGAGCAGCACTTC. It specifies CASRQGTSGASYEQHF.

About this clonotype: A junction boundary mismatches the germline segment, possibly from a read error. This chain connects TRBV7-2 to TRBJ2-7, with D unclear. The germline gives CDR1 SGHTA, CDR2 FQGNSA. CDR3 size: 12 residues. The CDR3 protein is CASGLVSYEQYF. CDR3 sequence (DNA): TGTGCCAGCGGCTTAGTTTCCTACGAGCAGTACTTC. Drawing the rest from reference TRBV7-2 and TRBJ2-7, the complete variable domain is GAGVSQSPSNKVTEKGKDVELRCDPISGHTALYWYRQSLGQGLEFLIYFQGNSAPDKSGLPSDRFSAERTGGSVSTLTIQRTQQEDSAVYLCASGLVSYEQYFGPGTRLTVT.

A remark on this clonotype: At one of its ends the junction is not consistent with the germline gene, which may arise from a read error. The CDR3 region is CPSSYAPDDQPQHF. CDR3 nucleotides: TGTCCCAGCAGTTACGCTCCGGACGATCAGCCCCAGCATTTT. The J gene is TRBJ1-5, the V gene TRBV6-5; D not resolved. The CDR3 runs 14 residues. The germline gives CDR1 MNHEY, CDR2 SVGAGI.

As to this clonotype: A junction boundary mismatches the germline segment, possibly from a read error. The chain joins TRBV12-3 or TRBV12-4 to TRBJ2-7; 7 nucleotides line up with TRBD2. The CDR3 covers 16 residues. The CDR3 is CASNLALAGFSYKQYF. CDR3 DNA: TGTGCCAGCAATTTAGCCTTAGCGGGCTTCTCCTACAAGCAGTACTTC.

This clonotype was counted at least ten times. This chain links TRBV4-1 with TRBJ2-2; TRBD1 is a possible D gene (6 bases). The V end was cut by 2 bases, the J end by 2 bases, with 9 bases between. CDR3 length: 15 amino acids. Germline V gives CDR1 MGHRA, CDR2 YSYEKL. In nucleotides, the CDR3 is TGCGCCAGCAGCCAATACAGGGTAAACACCGGGGAGCTGTTTTTT. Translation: CASSQYRVNTGELFF.

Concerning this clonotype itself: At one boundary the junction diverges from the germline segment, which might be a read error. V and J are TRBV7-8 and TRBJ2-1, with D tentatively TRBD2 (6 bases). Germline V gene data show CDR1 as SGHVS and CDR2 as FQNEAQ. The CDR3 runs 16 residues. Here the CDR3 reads CANSQRPAGDNNEQFF. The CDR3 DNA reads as TGTGCCAACAGCCAACGACCAGCGGGCGATAACAATGAGCAGTTCTTC.

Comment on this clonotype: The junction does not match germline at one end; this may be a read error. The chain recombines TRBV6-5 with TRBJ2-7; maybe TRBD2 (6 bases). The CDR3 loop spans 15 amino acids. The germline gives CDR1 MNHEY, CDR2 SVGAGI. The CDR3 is CTSGPLWQRDYEQYF. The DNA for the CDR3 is TGTACCAGCGGGCCTCTCTGGCAGAGGGATTACGAGCAGTACTTC.

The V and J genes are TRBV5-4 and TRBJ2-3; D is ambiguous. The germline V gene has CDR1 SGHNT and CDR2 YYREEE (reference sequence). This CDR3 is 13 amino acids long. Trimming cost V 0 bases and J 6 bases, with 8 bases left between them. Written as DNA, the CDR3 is TGTGCCAGCAGCTTGGGAAGTTTTGATACGCAGTATTTT. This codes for CASSLGSFDTQYF.

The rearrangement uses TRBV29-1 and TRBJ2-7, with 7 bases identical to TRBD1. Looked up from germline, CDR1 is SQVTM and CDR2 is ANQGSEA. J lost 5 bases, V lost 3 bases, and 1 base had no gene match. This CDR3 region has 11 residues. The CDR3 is CSVDDRDEQYF. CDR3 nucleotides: TGCAGCGTTGACGACAGGGACGAGCAGTACTTC.